The 24 T cell receptor beta chains reported below all come from one sample, sequenced in a study of T cell repertoires in cytomegalovirus infection. TCRdb analysed the reads with MiXCR anew, one entry per CDR3 protein. The top ten clones hold around 12% of a sample with fewer than 950,000 distinct CDR3 sequences, approximately 32% of them seen once. These TCRs are of unknown antigen specificity. Sample: cultured CD8+ T cells from PBMCs, taken from culture after CMV antigen stimulation. These receptors all come from a human donor in good health (CMV status not recorded). Some clones in this sample may be carry-over from other donors' samples.

As DNA, the CDR3 is TGTGCCAGCAGCATCCGACTAGCGGGGCCCTCCTACGAGCAGTACTTC. Its protein is CASSIRLAGPSYEQYF. V gene TRBV7-8 combines with J gene TRBJ2-7; 11 bases match TRBD2. This CDR3 region has 16 residues. V was pared by 5 bases and J by 0 bases, with 6 bases of the junction left unmatched. CDR1 and CDR2 (germline): SGHVS, FQNEAQ.

This clonotype has more than one count but fewer than ten. This chain joins TRBV6-5 and TRBJ1-1; D is undetermined. The CDR3 length is 13 residues. Germline V lookup: CDR1 MNHEY, CDR2 SVGAGI. V gave up 6 bases and J gave up 3 bases, with 11 bases separating them. CDR3 residues: CASRSGQYTEAFF. The CDR3 DNA follows: TGTGCCAGCAGAAGTGGGCAGTACACTGAAGCTTTCTTT.

This chain's CDR3 is CASSPFPGQEVDEQFF. The CDR3, as DNA: TGTGCCAGCTCACCCTTCCCGGGACAGGAGGTCGATGAGCAGTTCTTC. The V and J genes are TRBV18 and TRBJ2-1; 8 bases are a match to TRBD1. Germline V CDR1 and CDR2: KGHSH, LQKENI. J lost 8 bases, V lost 3 bases, and 12 bases had no gene match. The CDR3 is made up of 16 amino acids.

Note on this clonotype: Since a much larger clone is just one base distant, this may be a read error. The chain is built from TRBV7-4 and TRBJ2-3, with D perhaps given as TRBD1 or TRBD2 (6 bases each). Germline CDR1 reads SGHVT; CDR2 reads SQSDAQ. The CDR3 runs to 14 residues. The CDR3 here is CASSPFGGTVTQYF. The CDR3, as DNA: TGTGCCAGCAGTCCGTTCGGGGGCACAGTTACGCAGTATTTT.

The chain has TRBV9 and TRBJ2-1; weak D call: TRBD1 (5 bases). The germline V gene has CDR1 SGDLS and CDR2 YYNGEE. The CDR3 consists of 16 residues. V was trimmed by 0 bases and J by 3 bases, leaving 13 bases between them. In DNA form, the CDR3 reads TGTGCCAGCAGCGTAGAGGGGCGGACCTACTACAATGAGCAGTTCTTC. Translating it yields CASSVEGRTYYNEQFF.

The chain couples TRBV5-1 to TRBJ1-1; possibly TRBD1 for D (5 bases). Germline CDR1 and CDR2: SGHRS and YFSETQ. The CDR3 covers 14 residues. Between the trimmed V and J ends, which lost 4 bases and 4 bases, there was a span of 14 bases. CDR3 bases: TGCGCCAGCAGCGGGGACCCATCTAGCACTGAAGCTTTCTTT. Protein: CASSGDPSSTEAFF.

The chain employs TRBV5-6 and TRBJ1-2; 8 nucleotides line up with TRBD1. V was pared by 0 bases and J by 10 bases, with 11 bases of the junction left unmatched. The CDR3 is made up of 15 amino acids. CDR1 is SGHDT, CDR2 YYEEEE, per germline. This CDR3 reads CASSLDSRGPYFYTF. CDR3 in DNA: TGTGCCAGCAGCTTGGACAGCAGGGGGCCATATTTCTACACCTTC. The variable domain in full, with the rest retrieved from reference TRBV5-6 and TRBJ1-2, is DAGVTQSPTHLIKTRGQQVTLRCSPKSGHDTVSWYQQALGQGPQFIFQYYEEEERQRGNFPDRFSGHQFPNYSSELNVNALLLGDSALYLCASSLDSRGPYFYTFGSGTRLTVV.

The rearrangement links TRBV5-4 to TRBJ1-2, with TRBD1 identical over 9 bases. CDR3 size: 16 residues. CDR1 is SGHNT, CDR2 YYREEE, per germline (reference sequence). The ends lost 1 base at V and 3 bases at J; junction bases unmatched: 7. The CDR3 nucleotides are TGTGCCAGCAGCTTGAGAGGGGGACAGGGTCACTATGGCTACACCTTC. Translated: CASSLRGGQGHYGYTF. Variable domain in full (rest from reference TRBV5-4 and TRBJ1-2): ETGVTQSPTHLIKTRGQQVTLRCSSQSGHNTVSWYQQALGQGPQFIFQYYREEENGRGNFPPRFSGLQFPNYSSELNVNALELDDSALYLCASSLRGGQGHYGYTFGSGTRLTVV.

This chain connects TRBV12-3 or TRBV12-4 to TRBJ2-1, with 10 bases aligning to TRBD2. After removal of 5 bases from V and 8 bases from J, the junction contained 9 bases not matched to a gene. The CDR3 has 15 residues. CDR3 in amino acids: CASSPQRGGRDEQFF. In DNA, the CDR3 is TGTGCCAGCAGTCCTCAGCGGGGGGGCCGGGATGAGCAGTTCTTC.

This clonotype has ten or more counts. The chain couples TRBV7-8 to TRBJ2-5, with no clear D. Trimming cost V 5 bases and J 1 base, with 17 bases left between them. Per germline, CDR1 SGHVS and CDR2 FQNEAQ. CDR3 length: 16 amino acids. The CDR3 loop reads CASSPRGPYSQETQYF. The CDR3 DNA sequence: TGTGCCAGCAGCCCGAGAGGCCCCTACTCCCAAGAGACCCAGTACTTC.

The table lists this clonotype with a few counts. The V call is TRBV7-9, the J call TRBJ2-1; TRBD2 matches at 7 bases. The CDR3 has 13 amino acids. V shed 3 bases and J 8 bases; nucleotides not matched to a gene: 4. CDR1 SEHNR and CDR2 FQNEAQ come from the germline V gene (reference sequence). The CDR3 DNA is TGTGCCAGCAGCTTGGGAGGGGAGGATGAGCAGTTCTTC. Residues: CASSLGGEDEQFF.

The rearrangement uses TRBV7-9 and TRBJ1-1; 9 positions match TRBD1. The CDR3 consists of 12 residues. Germline V gene sequence: CDR1 SEHNR, CDR2 FQNEAQ (reference sequence). V was clipped by 7 bases and J by 10 bases; unmatched bases: 7. The CDR3 spells CASNLDRGRAFF. For the CDR3, the DNA is TGTGCCAGCAACCTCGACAGGGGGAGAGCTTTCTTT.

This clonotype was detected a few times. The rearrangement joins TRBV27 to TRBJ2-2, with unresolved D. The germline V gene encodes CDR1 MNHEY and CDR2 SMNVEV (reference sequence). The CDR3 loop spans 13 amino acids. V was clipped by 1 base and J by 5 bases, with 5 bases between them. CDR3 bases: TGTGCCAGCAGTTTATTGGAGACCGGGGAGCTGTTTTTT. Translating gives CASSLLETGELFF.

This clonotype was found a few times. V usage is TRBV6-4 and J usage is TRBJ1-2; D gene uncertain. Trimming took off 2 bases at V and 2 bases at J, with 9 bases between the two ends. This CDR3 has 14 amino acids. In germline, CDR1 is MRHNA, CDR2 SNTAGT. CDR3 coding DNA: TGTGCCAGCAGTGACCCCCCGGCAAACTATGGCTACACCTTC. Residues: CASSDPPANYGYTF.

The CDR3 sequence is CASSQDGLPHTGELFF. The DNA of the CDR3 is TGCGCCAGCAGCCAAGATGGGTTGCCCCACACCGGGGAGCTGTTTTTT. The chain carries TRBV4-1 and TRBJ2-2, with D unresolved. CDR3 length equals 16 residues. Germline V gene data show CDR1 as MGHRA and CDR2 as YSYEKL. The germline V and J ends were trimmed by 0 bases and 3 bases, with 11 bases remaining between them.

In this sample, this clonotype turned up a few times. The V call is TRBV19, the J call TRBJ2-3; 7 nucleotides line up with TRBD1. CDR1 LNHDA and CDR2 SQIVND come from the germline V gene (reference sequence). The CDR3 has 15 amino acids. The V and J ends lost 3 bases and 0 bases, in that order; junction bases with no gene match: 3. The CDR3 spells CASSITGVSTDTQYF. CDR3 bases: TGTGCCAGTAGTATCACAGGGGTAAGCACAGATACGCAGTATTTT.

This clonotype appeared a few times. The V call is TRBV7-9, the J call TRBJ2-5, with 7 bases aligning to TRBD2. Per germline, CDR1 SEHNR and CDR2 FQNEAQ (reference sequence). J was trimmed by 0 bases and V by 10 bases; bases with no gene match: 11. The CDR3 covers 15 residues. CDR3 sequence (DNA): TGTGCCACGACCCCTGGACTAGGTTACCAAGAGACCCAGTACTTC. Translated, it gives CATTPGLGYQETQYF. Combining the CDR3 with reference TRBV7-9 and TRBJ2-5 gives the whole variable domain DTGVSQNPRHKITKRGQNVTFRCDPISEHNRLYWYRQTLGQGPEFLTYFQNEAQLEKSRLLSDRFSAERPKGSFSTLEIQRTEQGDSAMYLCATTPGLGYQETQYFGPGTRLLVL.

V usage is TRBV6-1 and J usage is TRBJ2-1; D uncertain. Trimming shortened V by 6 bases and J by 10 bases, and 10 bases separated the two germline ends. The CDR3 has 11 amino acids. Germline lookup yields CDR1 MNHNS and CDR2 SASEGT. DNA of the CDR3: TGTGCCAGCAGCCCCTTGGGCGAGCAGTTCTTC. The encoded protein is CASSPLGEQFF.

There are a few counts of this clonotype. The chain has TRBV4-3 and TRBJ2-4; weak D call: TRBD1 (5 bases). This CDR3 has 17 amino acids. V was cut by 3 bases and J by 7 bases, with 22 bases left in between. The germline V gene encodes CDR1 LGHNA and CDR2 YSLEER. The CDR3 is CASSQWKARGLRNIQYF. The CDR3 region has the DNA TGCGCCAGCAGCCAGTGGAAGGCTAGGGGATTGCGGAACATTCAGTACTTC.

The CDR3 coding sequence is TGTGCCAGCAGCGGGGTAGGACAGGGTACCTCTGGGGCCAACGTCCTGACTTTC. Translation: CASSGVGQGTSGANVLTF. V gene TRBV5-5 combines with J gene TRBJ2-6; TRBD1 aligns across 8 bases. Unmatched junction bases numbered 9, after V lost 4 bases and J lost 0 bases. The germline V gene encodes CDR1 SGHKS and CDR2 YYEKEE (reference sequence). This CDR3 contains 18 residues.

For this clonotype: The junction differs from germline at one of its ends, possibly a read error. V and J are TRBV2 and TRBJ2-3; 9 bases fit TRBD2. Germline V gene lookup returns CDR1 SNHLY and CDR2 FYNNEI. This CDR3 comprises 15 residues. CDR3 sequence: CVSKTAGGYTDTQYF. As DNA, the CDR3 is TGTGTCAGCAAAACGGCGGGGGGGTACACAGATACGCAGTATTTT.

This chain joins TRBV3-1 and TRBJ1-2; D may be TRBD1 (5 bases). Germline V gene sequence: CDR1 LGHDT, CDR2 YNNKEL (reference sequence). Trimming removed 4 bases at V and 1 base at J, with 19 bases between. This CDR3 region has 17 residues. The CDR3 loop is CASSPRPLRENNYGYTF. CDR3 nucleotide sequence: TGTGCCAGCAGCCCTCGACCGCTCAGGGAGAATAACTATGGCTACACCTTC.

The V gene is TRBV6-8, the J gene TRBJ1-6, with D uncertain. Germline CDR1 reads MNHGY; CDR2 reads SAAAGT. Trimming pared 0 bases from V and 0 bases from J, leaving 12 bases between. The CDR3 runs to 18 residues. CDR3 residues: CASSYSVNEGSYNSPLHF. CDR3 bases: TGTGCCAGCAGTTACTCGGTTAATGAAGGCTCCTATAATTCACCCCTCCACTTT.

The V and J genes are TRBV5-4 and TRBJ2-3; D not resolved. Germline CDR1 is SGHNT and CDR2 is YYREEE (reference sequence). The germline V and J ends were trimmed by 1 base and 4 bases, with 10 bases remaining between them. The CDR3 is 14 amino acids. CDR3 DNA: TGTGCCAGCAGCTTGAACCTTCGCGCAGATACGCAGTATTTT. It encodes CASSLNLRADTQYF.